These 17 T cell receptor beta chains were all obtained from the same sample, sequenced in a study of beta chain features in type 1 diabetes. cDNA synthesis used the whole RNA isolate, giving expressed TCRB sequences. Sequencing used immunoSEQ multiplex PCR; TCRdb keeps in-frame clones, though not all of them. The sample gives 150,000 to 200,000 clones, about 12% of which show up once; roughly 0.56% is in the top ten. The sequenced sample consisted of central memory CD4+ T cells from blood. Receptor source: a woman younger than 30 in good health.

This clone was counted between two and nine times. The rearrangement uses TRBV7-9 and TRBJ2-3; D not resolved. The V and J ends lost 6 bases and 4 bases respectively, with 11 bases between them. The CDR3 covers 13 residues. CDR1 and CDR2 (germline): SEHNR, FQNEAQ (reference sequence). The CDR3 nucleotides read TGTGCCAGCAGTTATAATCCTGCAGATACGCAGTATTTT. Protein: CASSYNPADTQYF.

This clone has a handful of counts. The rearrangement uses TRBV29-1 and TRBJ2-5; 9 bases map to TRBD1. The CDR3 extends over 13 amino acids. Germline V gene data show CDR1 as SQVTM and CDR2 as ANQGSEA. J was trimmed by 5 bases and V by 7 bases; bases with no gene match: 8. The CDR3 region has the DNA TGCAGCGGGAAAAACAGGGGGCACGAGACCCAGTACTTC. Protein: CSGKNRGHETQYF. The full variable domain, in which reference TRBV29-1 and TRBJ2-5 provide the parts outside the CDR3, is SAVISQKPSRDICQRGTSLTIQCQVDSQVTMMFWYRQQPGQSLTLIATANQGSEATYESGFVIDKFPISRPNLTFSTLTVSNMSPEDSSIYLCSGKNRGHETQYFGPGTRLLVL.

The genes are TRBV5-1 and TRBJ2-2; 15 bases are shared with TRBD2. V was clipped by 4 bases and J by 4 bases; unmatched bases: 5. In germline, CDR1 is SGHRS, CDR2 YFSETQ. This CDR3 comprises 17 residues. In DNA, the CDR3 is TGCGCCAGCAGCCGGACTAGCGGGAGGGCTAGCACCGGGGAGCTGTTTTTT. It translates to CASSRTSGRASTGELFF.

The chain employs TRBV9 and TRBJ1-3; D call uncertain. The CDR3 has 15 amino acids. The ends were cut back, 0 bases at V and 2 bases at J, with 9 bases in the middle. Germline assignment: CDR1 SGDLS and CDR2 YYNGEE. The CDR3 nucleotides read TGTGCCAGCAGCGTAGCTAACAGAGCTGGAAACACCATATATTTT. Protein sequence: CASSVANRAGNTIYF.

With respect to this clone: The same CDR3 arises from other DNA sequences in this sample as well. The V call is TRBV28, the J call TRBJ2-7; D is unresolved. Germline CDR1 MDHEN, CDR2 SYDVKM. This CDR3 contains 11 residues. V was clipped by 6 bases and J by 1 base, with 4 bases between them. CDR3 protein: CASRTSYEQYF. CDR3 DNA sequence: TGTGCCAGCAGAACTTCCTACGAGCAGTACTTC.

This clone was counted only a few times. The V and J genes are TRBV5-4 and TRBJ2-7; TRBD2 matches at 8 bases. The CDR3 consists of 15 residues. V was pared by 4 bases and J by 3 bases, with 9 bases of the junction left unmatched. Germline lookup yields CDR1 SGHNT and CDR2 YYREEE (reference sequence). The CDR3 coding sequence is TGTGCCAGCAGCCCAACTAGCGGCAAATACTACGAGCAGTACTTC. Its translation: CASSPTSGKYYEQYF.

The genes are TRBV5-4 and TRBJ2-1; 10 bases align to TRBD2. The trim removed 1 base at V and 6 bases at J, leaving 7 bases unmatched. Germline lookup yields CDR1 SGHNT and CDR2 YYREEE (reference sequence). The CDR3 contains 16 residues. The CDR3 coding sequence is TGTGCCAGCAGCTTGTTTGGACTAGCGGAAGGCAATGAGCAGTTCTTC. It translates to CASSLFGLAEGNEQFF.

This clone is judged medium-sized. The chain uses TRBV15 and TRBJ2-7; the D gene is possibly TRBD2 (6 bases). V lost 1 base and J lost 2, with 9 bases in between. Germline CDR1 is LNHNV and CDR2 is YYDKDF (reference sequence). The CDR3 spans 14 residues. The CDR3 nucleotides read TGTGCCACCAGCAGAGGGAAGCGGGCCTACGAGCAGTACTTC. Protein sequence: CATSRGKRAYEQYF.

On this clone: The identical CDR3 is also encoded by other nucleotide sequences in the sample. The chain carries TRBV29-1 and TRBJ2-7; TRBD1 matches at 8 bases. The CDR3 totals 13 residues. V shed 5 bases, J shed 4 bases, and the junction held 7 bases outside the gene matches. Germline CDR1 is SQVTM and CDR2 is ANQGSEA. The CDR3 nucleotides are TGCAGCGTTCTAAGGACAGGGTTGTACGAGCAGTACTTC. It translates to CSVLRTGLYEQYF.

J is TRBJ2-1 and V is TRBV5-1, with a weak D call TRBD2 (6 bases). This CDR3 is 16 amino acids long. The V end lost 0 bases, the J end lost 9 bases, and 19 bases lay between the germline ends. From germline, CDR1 is SGHRS and CDR2 YFSETQ. CDR3 sequence: CASSLGGGGVAGEQFF. CDR3 DNA: TGCGCCAGCAGCTTGGGTGGTGGCGGGGTCGCGGGTGAGCAGTTCTTC.

This clone has just a few counts. The chain recombines TRBV18 with TRBJ1-1, with D hard to call. The CDR3 length is 13 residues. V lost 0 bases and J 6 bases, leaving 8 bases between the germline ends. Germline V gene lookup returns CDR1 KGHSH and CDR2 LQKENI. For the CDR3, the DNA is TGTGCCAGCTCACCACCGTATCTCCCTGAAGCTTTCTTT. Residues: CASSPPYLPEAFF. The variable domain in full, completed from reference TRBV18 and TRBJ1-1, reads NAGVMQNPRHLVRRRGQEARLRCSPMKGHSHVYWYRQLPEEGLKFMVYLQKENIIDESGMPKERFSAEFPKEGPSILRIQQVVRGDSAAYFCASSPPYLPEAFFGQGTRLTVV.

The sample holds a few counts of this clone. This chain links TRBV9 with TRBJ1-2; D perhaps matches TRBD1 (6 bases). From germline, CDR1 is SGDLS and CDR2 YYNGEE. Trimming took 3 bases from V and 6 from J, leaving 15 bases between them. This CDR3 contains 14 residues. The CDR3 coding sequence is TGTGCCAGCAGCGAGAGGGGGGGAAGCGATGGCTACACCTTC. This encodes CASSERGGSDGYTF.

The J gene is TRBJ2-2, the V gene TRBV6-6, with D possibly being TRBD1 (6 bases). This CDR3 has 14 residues. Looked up from germline, CDR1 is MNHNY and CDR2 is SVGAGI (reference sequence). V was cut by 7 bases and J by 3 bases, with 12 bases left in between. The CDR3 spells CASIGRGHTGELFF. The DNA of the CDR3 is TGTGCCAGCATAGGCAGGGGTCACACCGGGGAGCTGTTTTTT.

This clone has a count of ten or more. The chain recombines TRBV7-9 with TRBJ2-5; D is possibly TRBD2 (5 bases). The CDR3 is 9 amino acids. Germline V gene sequence: CDR1 SEHNR, CDR2 FQNEAQ (reference sequence). Trimming took 11 bases from V and 7 from J, leaving 8 bases between them. CDR3 sequence (DNA): TGTGCCCTGGAGGTGACCCAGTACTTC. Translation: CALEVTQYF.

The gene calls are TRBV2 and TRBJ2-3; the D is unclear. Germline assignment: CDR1 SNHLY and CDR2 FYNNEI. Trimming shortened V by 6 bases and J by 2 bases, and 9 bases separated the two germline ends. The CDR3 loop spans 13 amino acids. The CDR3 protein is CASSDSYTDTQYF. The CDR3 DNA reads as TGTGCCAGCAGCGACTCTTACACAGATACGCAGTATTTT.

J is TRBJ2-5 and V is TRBV11-2; 7 nucleotides line up with TRBD1. Germline CDR1 SGHAT, CDR2 FQNNGV. The trim removed 5 bases at V and 2 bases at J, leaving 5 bases unmatched. The CDR3 extends over 14 amino acids. CDR3 loop: CASSQRTGQETQYF. CDR3 DNA: TGTGCCAGCAGCCAACGGACAGGTCAAGAGACCCAGTACTTC.

This clone was found a few times. The genes are TRBV7-9 and TRBJ2-1; TRBD1 aligns across 7 bases. CDR3 size: 15 residues. The V gene's germline CDR1 is SEHNR and CDR2 FQNEAQ (reference sequence). The V gene end was trimmed by 5 bases and the J gene end by 2 bases; junction bases not matched to a gene: 6. The CDR3: CASSLAGTAYNEQFF. The CDR3 nucleotides read TGTGCCAGCAGCCTTGCCGGGACAGCCTACAATGAGCAGTTCTTC.